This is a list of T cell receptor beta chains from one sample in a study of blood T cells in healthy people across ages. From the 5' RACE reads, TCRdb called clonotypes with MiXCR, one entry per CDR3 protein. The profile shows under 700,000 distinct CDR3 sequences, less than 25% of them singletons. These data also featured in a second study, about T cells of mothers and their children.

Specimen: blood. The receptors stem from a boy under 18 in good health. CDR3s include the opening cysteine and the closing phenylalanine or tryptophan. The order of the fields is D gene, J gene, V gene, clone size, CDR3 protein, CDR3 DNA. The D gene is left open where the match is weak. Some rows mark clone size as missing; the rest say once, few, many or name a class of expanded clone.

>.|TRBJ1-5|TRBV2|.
CASSDRVQPQHF
TGTGCCAGCAGTGACAGGGTTCAGCCCCAGCATTTT
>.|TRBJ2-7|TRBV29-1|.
CSVEEAAEYTYEQYF
TGCAGCGTTGAGGAGGCGGCGGAGTATACCTACGAGCAGTACTTC
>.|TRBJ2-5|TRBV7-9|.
CASSFGGPLYNEQYF
TGTGCCAGCAGCTTCGGTGGCCCACTTTACAATGAGCAGTACTTC
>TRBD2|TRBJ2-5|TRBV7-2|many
CASSFAAGAQETQYF
TGTGCCAGCAGCTTCGCAGCGGGAGCACAAGAGACCCAGTACTTC
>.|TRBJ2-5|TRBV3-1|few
CASSQATGSYEQYF
TGTGCCAGCAGCCAAGCTACAGGGTCCTACGAGCAATACTTC
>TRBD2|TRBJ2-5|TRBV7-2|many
CASSRGASGIGETQYF
TGTGCCAGCAGCCGAGGGGCTAGCGGGATTGGAGAGACCCAGTACTTC
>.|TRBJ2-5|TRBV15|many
CATSREGPGRETQYF
TGTGCCACCAGCAGAGAAGGGCCAGGGCGAGAGACCCAGTACTTC
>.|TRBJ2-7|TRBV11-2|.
CASSLPGAYYEQYF
TGTGCCAGCAGCTTACCGGGGGCATACTACGAGCAGTACTTC
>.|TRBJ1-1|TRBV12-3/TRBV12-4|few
CASGSRIWNTEAFF
TGTGCCAGTGGCAGTAGGATATGGAACACTGAAGCTTTCTTT
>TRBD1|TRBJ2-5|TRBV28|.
CASSFSGGRVETQYF
TGTGCCAGCAGTTTCTCAGGGGGAAGGGTAGAGACCCAGTACTTC
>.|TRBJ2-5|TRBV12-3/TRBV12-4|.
CASSLRSTIKETQYF
TGTGCCAGCAGTTTGCGAAGCACAATTAAAGAGACCCAGTACTTC
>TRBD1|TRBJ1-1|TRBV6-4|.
CASSDFPGGFKYTEAFF
TGTGCCAGCAGTGACTTCCCAGGGGGTTTTAAGTACACTGAAGCTTTCTTT
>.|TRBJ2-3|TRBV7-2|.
CASSLAGRLSTDTQYF
TGTGCCAGCAGCTTAGCCGGCAGGCTTAGCACAGATACGCAGTATTTT
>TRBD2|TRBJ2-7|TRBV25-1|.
CASSEYVSGGFYEQYF
TGTGCCAGCAGTGAATATGTAAGCGGGGGGTTTTACGAGCAGTACTTC
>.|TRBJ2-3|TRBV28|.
CASSLNRGSRGTQYF
TGTGCCAGCAGTTTAAATAGGGGGTCCCGCGGTACGCAGTATTTT
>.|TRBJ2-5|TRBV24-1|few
CATSDMRTEEAQYF
TGTGCCACCAGTGACATGAGGACAGAGGAGGCCCAGTACTTC
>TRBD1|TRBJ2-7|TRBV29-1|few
CSVSRQGAILEQYF
TGCAGCGTAAGTAGACAGGGGGCGATCCTTGAGCAGTACTTC
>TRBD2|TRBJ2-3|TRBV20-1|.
CSARGTSGDTDTQYF
TGCAGTGCTAGGGGGACTAGCGGAGACACAGATACGCAGTATTTT
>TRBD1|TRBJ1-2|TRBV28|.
CASSRGQGAGGYTF
TGTGCCAGCAGCCGCGGACAGGGGGCGGGAGGCTACACCTTC
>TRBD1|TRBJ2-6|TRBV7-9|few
CASSSGQGASGANVPTF
TGTGCCAGCAGCTCCGGACAGGGGGCATCTGGGGCCAACGTCCCGACTTTC
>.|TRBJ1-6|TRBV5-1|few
CASSVGTANSPLHF
TGCGCCAGCAGCGTGGGAACAGCGAATTCACCCCTCCACTTT
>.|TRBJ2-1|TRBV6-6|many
CASSPDRGNEQFF
TGTGCCAGCAGTCCAGATCGGGGCAATGAGCAGTTCTTC
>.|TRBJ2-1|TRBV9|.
CASSVQGEQFF
TGTGCCAGCAGCGTCCAGGGTGAGCAGTTCTTC
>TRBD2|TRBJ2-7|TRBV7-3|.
CASSPARAGGTYEQYF
TGTGCCAGCAGCCCCGCCAGAGCGGGGGGAACCTACGAGCAGTACTTC
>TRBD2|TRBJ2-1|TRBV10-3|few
CATGGLASYNEQFF
TGTGCCACCGGGGGACTAGCATCCTACAATGAGCAGTTCTTC
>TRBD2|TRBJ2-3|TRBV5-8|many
CASSLRTSGGAGVRTQYF
TGTGCCAGCAGCTTGAGGACTAGCGGGGGGGCCGGGGTGCGTACGCAGTATTTT
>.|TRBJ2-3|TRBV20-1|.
CSASYWGTDTQYF
TGCAGTGCTAGTTACTGGGGCACAGATACGCAGTATTTT
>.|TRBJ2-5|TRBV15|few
CVTSTRRGGETQYF
TGTGTCACCAGCACCAGACGAGGGGGAGAGACCCAGTACTTC
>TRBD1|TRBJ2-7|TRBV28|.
CASSQRPRGFLDEQYF
TGTGCCAGCAGTCAAAGGCCCAGGGGGTTTCTCGACGAGCAGTACTTC
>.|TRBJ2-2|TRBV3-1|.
CASTGPNTGELFF
TGTGCCTCCACGGGACCGAACACCGGGGAGCTGTTTTTT
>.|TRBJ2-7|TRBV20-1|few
CSARDPPLSYEQYF
TGCAGTGCTAGAGATCCCCCGCTCTCCTACGAGCAGTACTTC